These T cell receptor beta chains were read from a single sample in a study of blood T cell repertoires in COVID-19. The repertoire was sequenced with immunoSEQ multiplex PCR; TCRdb's copy has only in-frame clones and lacks some. The table records some 43,000 clones, about 80% of them present only once. The sequencing input was peripheral blood. The receptor source for this set is a man aged 50-60 years with active or convalescent COVID-19. Each CDR3 is given with its conserved first and last residue. D genes are given only for firm matches. A row's size may be missing; if present it is once, few, many or a size class.

abundance: -; d_gene: -; j_gene: TRBJ1-2; v_gene: TRBV20-1; CDR3aa: CSASKGTGSTGGYTF; CDR3nt: TGCAGTGCTAGTAAAGGGACTGGATCTACGGGAGGCTACACCTTC
abundance: -; d_gene: -; j_gene: TRBJ1-1; v_gene: TRBV10-1; CDR3aa: CASRLRDSNTEAFF; CDR3nt: TGCGCCAGCAGACTCCGGGACTCGAACACTGAAGCTTTCTTT
abundance: -; d_gene: TRBD2; j_gene: TRBJ2-3; v_gene: TRBV10-1; CDR3aa: CASSVPGLAGGPDTQYF; CDR3nt: TGCGCCAGCAGTGTTCCGGGACTAGCGGGGGGGCCAGATACGCAGTATTTT
abundance: -; d_gene: -; j_gene: TRBJ1-1; v_gene: TRBV5-1; CDR3aa: CASSTGGWDTEAFF; CDR3nt: TGCGCCAGCAGCACCGGGGGGTGGGACACTGAAGCTTTCTTT
abundance: once; d_gene: TRBD1; j_gene: TRBJ2-5; v_gene: TRBV11-3; CDR3aa: CASSEGGQYQETQYF; CDR3nt: TGTGCCAGCAGCGAAGGGGGACAGTATCAAGAGACCCAGTACTTC
abundance: once; d_gene: TRBD1; j_gene: TRBJ2-5; v_gene: TRBV29-1; CDR3aa: CSVEGGQGMETQYF; CDR3nt: TGCAGCGTTGAAGGGGGACAGGGGATGGAGACCCAGTACTTC
abundance: -; d_gene: TRBD1; j_gene: TRBJ1-1; v_gene: TRBV25-1; CDR3aa: CASRLRGTEAFF; CDR3nt: TGTGCCAGCAGACTCAGGGGGACTGAAGCTTTCTTT
abundance: -; d_gene: TRBD2; j_gene: TRBJ2-1; v_gene: TRBV6-2/TRBV6-3; CDR3aa: CASSYRGTSEFYNEQFF; CDR3nt: TGTGCCAGCAGTTACCGAGGGACTAGCGAATTTTACAATGAGCAGTTCTTC
abundance: -; d_gene: TRBD2; j_gene: TRBJ2-7; v_gene: TRBV10-3; CDR3aa: CAIGDRTSGAQYEQYF; CDR3nt: TGTGCCATCGGGGACAGGACTAGCGGGGCCCAATACGAGCAGTACTTC
abundance: -; d_gene: TRBD1; j_gene: TRBJ1-4; v_gene: TRBV2; CDR3aa: CASRKGQGEKLFF; CDR3nt: TGTGCCAGCAGGAAAGGACAGGGTGAAAAACTGTTTTTT
abundance: -; d_gene: TRBD2; j_gene: TRBJ2-1; v_gene: TRBV5-1; CDR3aa: CASSFSGGHNEQFF; CDR3nt: TGCGCCAGCAGCTTCAGCGGGGGACACAATGAGCAGTTCTTC
abundance: once; d_gene: -; j_gene: TRBJ1-1; v_gene: TRBV3-1/TRBV3-2; CDR3aa: CATTMGLNTEAFF; CDR3nt: TGTGCCACCACGATGGGACTTAACACTGAAGCTTTCTTT
abundance: -; d_gene: TRBD1; j_gene: TRBJ2-7; v_gene: TRBV19; CDR3aa: CASSLYRGGEQYF; CDR3nt: TGTGCCAGTAGCCTCTACAGGGGTGGCGAGCAGTACTTC
abundance: -; d_gene: TRBD1; j_gene: TRBJ2-7; v_gene: TRBV19; CDR3aa: CASSSGQGGRQYF; CDR3nt: TGTGCCAGTAGTTCCGGACAGGGAGGAAGGCAGTACTTC
abundance: once; d_gene: TRBD1; j_gene: TRBJ1-2; v_gene: TRBV6-5; CDR3aa: CASRWTGGKDGYTF; CDR3nt: TGTGCCAGCAGATGGACAGGGGGAAAAGATGGCTACACCTTC
abundance: -; d_gene: TRBD1; j_gene: TRBJ2-1; v_gene: TRBV15; CDR3aa: CATSRDFLTGGNEQFF; CDR3nt: TGTGCCACCAGCAGAGATTTCCTGACAGGGGGCAATGAGCAGTTCTTC
abundance: once; d_gene: TRBD1; j_gene: TRBJ1-2; v_gene: TRBV11-2; CDR3aa: CASSSVRLRDSYGYTF; CDR3nt: TGTGCCAGCAGCTCAGTTCGACTCAGGGACAGCTATGGCTACACCTTC